The T cell receptor (beta chain) under discussion was sequenced for a study of early T cells in non-severe SARS-CoV-2 infection. The CDR3 is 11 residues long. Trimming took 4 bases from V and 4 from J, leaving 2 bases between them. Germline-derived CDR1 and CDR2 are MNHEY and SVGAGI. TCRdb processed the 5' RACE reads anew with MiXCR; each CDR3 protein has one entry. The repertoire holds tens of thousands of distinct CDR3 sequences, with about 10% as singletons. Ten or more counts support this clonotype. Sequences were derived from whole blood, sampled at baseline. The chain employs TRBV6-5 and TRBJ1-3; D uncertain. The TCR comes from an adult who was a healthcare worker with PCR-confirmed SARS-CoV-2 infection or an uninfected control (not recorded which). CDR3 nucleotide sequence: TGTGCCAGCAGTTGGGGAAACACCATATATTTT. Its protein is CASSWGNTIYF.